This T cell receptor (beta chain) stems from a study of blood T cells in healthy people across ages. The second PCR ran about 6 to 11 cycles with a sample-barcoded 5' primer and J-beta primers. TCRdb processed the 5' RACE reads anew with MiXCR; each CDR3 protein has one entry. This table has some 1 million distinct CDR3 sequences, under 45% appearing once. Donors ranged from about 6 to 90 years old and were healthy Caucasians in Russia. Isolated per sample were at least 6 million PBMCs. Findings and limits, study-wide: Unsorted PBMC input precluded a conclusive naive versus antigen-experienced comparison. Researchers deemed the diversity estimates from one million T cells underestimates.

The CDR3 totals 12 residues. Losses at the gene ends were 6 bases for V and 12 bases for J; bases not matched to a gene: 6. This clonotype turned up a few times. Its antigen is unidentified. The gene calls are TRBV12-3 or TRBV12-4 and TRBJ2-1; TRBD2 matches 9 bases. The source of this sequence is an older woman in good health. Input material: blood. CDR3 sequence reads: CASSRGRALQFF. The CDR3, as DNA: TGTGCCAGCAGCCGCGGGAGGGCTTTGCAGTTCTTC.